Following are 25 T cell receptor beta chains from one sample sequenced in a study of identifying expanded T cells in peripheral blood. Assay: immunoSEQ multiplex PCR; the TCRdb copy retains only in-frame clones and omits some. The sample contains roughly 75,000 clones, about 90% of which appear only once. Sequenced material: blood. These receptors came from a person aged 18 to 75 in good health.

The gene calls are TRBV7-2 and TRBJ2-5; 9 nucleotides line up with TRBD1. CDR1 and CDR2 from the germline V gene are SGHTA and FQGNSA. The CDR3 consists of 13 residues. With V trimmed by 5 bases and J by 3 bases, 1 base remained unmatched. CDR3 region: CASSRTGEETQYF. CDR3 DNA: TGTGCCAGCAGCCGGACAGGGGAAGAGACCCAGTACTTC.

The V gene is TRBV19, the J gene TRBJ1-3; no clear D. The germline CDR1 and CDR2 sequences are LNHDA and SQIVND (reference sequence). V was trimmed by 10 bases and J by 4 bases, leaving 20 bases between them. This CDR3 region has 15 residues. CDR3 region: CATRLARESGNTIYF. CDR3 DNA sequence: TGTGCCACCCGGCTGGCAAGGGAGTCCGGAAACACCATATATTTT.

The sample holds a few counts of this clone. The J gene is TRBJ2-5, the V gene TRBV7-6, with D uncertain. This CDR3 contains 16 residues. Trimming took 5 bases from V and 2 from J, leaving 18 bases between them. The V gene's germline CDR1 is SGHVS and CDR2 FNYEAQ. In DNA form, the CDR3 reads TGTGCCAGCAGCCCACCCCCGTGGGGAAGGCAAGAGACCCAGTACTTC. It codes for CASSPPPWGRQETQYF.

V usage is TRBV4-1 and J usage is TRBJ2-7; perhaps D is TRBD1 or TRBD2 (6 bases each). Germline-derived CDR1 and CDR2 are MGHRA and YSYEKL. The CDR3 is made up of 15 amino acids. Between the trimmed V and J ends, which lost 1 base and 2 bases, there was a span of 12 bases. CDR3 bases: TGCGCCAGCAGCCAAGTTGTAGGGGGGCCCTACGAGCAGTACTTC. Translation gives CASSQVVGGPYEQYF.

This chain joins TRBV5-6 and TRBJ1-2; D uncertain. Trimming left V 0 bases short and J 0 bases short, with 9 bases between. The CDR3 has 15 amino acids. CDR1 SGHDT and CDR2 YYEEEE come from the germline V gene. CDR3 nucleotide sequence: TGTGCCAGCAGCTTGGTGGGTCGATCTAACTATGGCTACACCTTC. Translating gives CASSLVGRSNYGYTF.

The chain uses TRBV11-2 and TRBJ2-7, with TRBD2 matching over 10 bases. The CDR3 length is 15 residues. The germline CDR1 and CDR2 sequences are SGHAT and FQNNGV. With 5 bases clipped from V and 1 base from J, the junction kept 5 bases outside the gene matches. As DNA, the CDR3 is TGTGCCAGCAGCCATGGACTAGCGGTGTCCTACGAGCAGTACTTC. Its protein product is CASSHGLAVSYEQYF.

In its sample, this clone was seen once. The CDR3 region is CASSPLSGTGNYGYTF. DNA of the CDR3: TGCGCCAGCAGCCCCCTTTCCGGGACAGGGAACTATGGCTACACCTTC. The rearrangement uses TRBV4-1 and TRBJ1-2, with 9 bases that match TRBD1. Unmatched junction bases numbered 8, after V lost 4 bases and J lost 2 bases. The germline V gene encodes CDR1 MGHRA and CDR2 YSYEKL. The CDR3 runs to 16 residues.

This chain connects TRBV10-3 to TRBJ1-1; TRBD1 matches 9 bases. Germline CDR1 is ENHRY and CDR2 is SYGVKD. V was clipped by 6 bases and J by 1 base; unmatched bases: 3. This CDR3 is built from 14 residues. CDR3 sequence: CAIRGDRANTEAFF. The CDR3 DNA reads TGTGCCATCAGGGGGGACAGGGCGAACACTGAAGCTTTCTTT.

This chain uses TRBV11-3 with TRBJ2-1; D may be TRBD2 (6 bases). Between the trimmed V and J ends, which lost 2 bases and 7 bases, there was a span of 15 bases. The CDR3 is made up of 15 amino acids. CDR1 and CDR2 from the germline V gene are SGHNT and YENEEA. As DNA, the CDR3 is TGTGCCAGCAGCTTAACCACGGGAGTTAGGAATGAGCAGTTCTTC. Its protein product is CASSLTTGVRNEQFF.

The J gene is TRBJ2-3, the V gene TRBV29-1; 7 nucleotides match TRBD1. There are 13 residues in the CDR3. V gave up 8 bases and J gave up 2 bases; unmatched junction bases: 7. Germline V CDR1 and CDR2: SQVTM, ANQGSEA. CDR3 nucleotide sequence: TGCAGCACTCGACAGGGACCCACAGATACGCAGTATTTT. Protein product: CSTRQGPTDTQYF.

The V call is TRBV7-3, the J call TRBJ2-7; 7 bases are a match to TRBD1. V lost 1 base, J lost 6 bases, and 15 bases stayed unmatched. Per germline, CDR1 SGHTA and CDR2 FQGTGA. CDR3 length: 17 residues. As DNA, the CDR3 is TGTGCCAGCAGCTTAAACCCCCCCCCACAGGGGATGGGCGAGCAGTACTTC. It encodes CASSLNPPPQGMGEQYF.

The rearrangement uses TRBV5-1 and TRBJ2-2; 9 nucleotides align to TRBD1. The length of the CDR3 is 15 residues. The V gene's germline CDR1 is SGHRS and CDR2 YFSETQ. The junction had 3 bases not matched to a gene; V was cut back by 0 bases and J by 6 bases. CDR3 amino acids: CASSLAQGAAGELFF. For the CDR3, the DNA is TGCGCCAGCAGCTTGGCACAGGGGGCGGCCGGGGAGCTGTTTTTT.

The V gene is TRBV27, the J gene TRBJ2-3; perhaps TRBD2 as D (5 bases). Germline CDR1 MNHEY, CDR2 SMNVEV (reference sequence). Trimming cost V 5 bases and J 6 bases, with 12 bases left between them. This CDR3 region has 13 residues. The CDR3 sequence: CASSLALVDTQYF. The CDR3 region has the DNA TGTGCCAGCAGTCTAGCACTAGTGGATACGCAGTATTTT.

The chain employs TRBV2 and TRBJ1-5; D call uncertain. The CDR3 covers 14 residues. Germline V gives CDR1 SNHLY, CDR2 FYNNEI. Trimming pared 4 bases from V and 3 bases from J, leaving 10 bases between. As DNA, the CDR3 is TGTGCCAGCAGTGTCGCAGGCAACAATCAGCCCCAGCATTTT. Translation gives CASSVAGNNQPQHF.

The genes are TRBV7-9 and TRBJ2-1; D uncertain. This CDR3 is built from 12 residues. Germline V gene lookup returns CDR1 SEHNR and CDR2 FQNEAQ (reference sequence). V was cut by 3 bases and J by 8 bases, with 8 bases left in between. Here the CDR3 reads CASSLETDEQFF. The CDR3 nucleotides read TGTGCCAGCAGCTTGGAGACCGATGAGCAGTTCTTC.

V is TRBV5-6 and J is TRBJ2-7, with D perhaps TRBD1 or TRBD2 (5 bases each). CDR3 length: 16 residues. V lost 1 base and J 3 bases, leaving 17 bases between the germline ends. CDR1 is SGHDT, CDR2 YYEEEE, per germline. The CDR3 region has the DNA TGTGCCAGCAGCTTGTCGTTTGGGGACGGCCGCTACGAGCAGTACTTC. Translating it yields CASSLSFGDGRYEQYF.

The V call is TRBV6-4, the J call TRBJ2-2; weak D call: TRBD1 (6 bases). The CDR3 length is 13 residues. With 4 bases removed from V and 7 bases from J, the gap between germline ends came to 10 bases. Germline loops: CDR1 MRHNA, CDR2 SNTAGT. The chain's CDR3 is CASSAGEGGELFF. The CDR3 DNA follows: TGTGCCAGCAGTGCAGGGGAAGGCGGGGAGCTGTTTTTT.

The chain combines TRBV5-1 with TRBJ2-7, with no clear D. The V and J ends lost 2 bases and 2 bases respectively, with 14 bases between them. Germline assignment: CDR1 SGHRS and CDR2 YFSETQ. CDR3 size: 15 residues. The CDR3 here is CASSLAPWDPYEQYF. The CDR3 DNA reads as TGCGCCAGCAGCTTAGCTCCCTGGGATCCCTACGAGCAGTACTTC. Complete variable domain (other parts from reference TRBV5-1 and TRBJ2-7): KAGVTQTPRYLIKTRGQQVTLSCSPISGHRSVSWYQQTPGQGLQFLFEYFSETQRNKGNFPGRFSGRQFSNSRSEMNVSTLELGDSALYLCASSLAPWDPYEQYFGPGTRLTVT.

This clone has a single count. The V gene is TRBV2, the J gene TRBJ2-3, with 9 bases that match TRBD1. The CDR3 is 14 residues long. Germline V gives CDR1 SNHLY, CDR2 FYNNEI. Unmatched junction bases numbered 5, after V lost 6 bases and J lost 4 bases. In nucleotides, the CDR3 is TGTGCCAGCAGGGCGGGACAGGGTGCAGATACGCAGTATTTT. Protein product: CASRAGQGADTQYF. The complete variable domain, with remaining parts taken from reference TRBV2 and TRBJ2-3, reads EPEVTQTPSHQVTQMGQEVILRCVPISNHLYFYWYRQILGQKVEFLVSFYNNEISEKSEIFDDQFSVERPDGSNFTLKIRSTKLEDSAMYFCASRAGQGADTQYFGPGTRLTVL.

A note on this clone: A read error is possible here, since a much larger clone lies one base away. The chain joins TRBV6-1 to TRBJ1-2, with D possibly being TRBD1 (5 bases). The CDR3 is 12 amino acids. V shed 3 bases and J shed 3 bases, with 5 bases lying between them. In germline, CDR1 is MNHNS, CDR2 SASEGT. The CDR3 DNA sequence: TGTGCCAGCAGTGACAGGGACTATGGCTACACCTTC. As protein: CASSDRDYGYTF.

The chain recombines TRBV5-1 with TRBJ2-1, with 12 bases identical to TRBD2. Germline V lookup: CDR1 SGHRS, CDR2 YFSETQ. There are 15 residues in the CDR3. V was pared by 4 bases and J by 6 bases, with 5 bases of the junction left unmatched. CDR3 sequence: CASSPGLAGPNEQFF. For the CDR3, the DNA is TGCGCCAGCAGCCCGGGACTAGCGGGTCCCAATGAGCAGTTCTTC.

The V call is TRBV5-1, the J call TRBJ1-2, with TRBD1 as a possible D gene (6 bases). The germline CDR1 and CDR2 sequences are SGHRS and YFSETQ. Trimming pared 3 bases from V and 6 bases from J, leaving 15 bases between. The CDR3 is 14 residues long. The DNA for the CDR3 is TGCGCCAGCAGCTCGGCCGCAGGGGAGCATGGCTACACCTTC. Amino acids: CASSSAAGEHGYTF. The full variable domain, completed using reference TRBV5-1 and TRBJ1-2, is KAGVTQTPRYLIKTRGQQVTLSCSPISGHRSVSWYQQTPGQGLQFLFEYFSETQRNKGNFPGRFSGRQFSNSRSEMNVSTLELGDSALYLCASSSAAGEHGYTFGSGTRLTVV.

This clone was counted once. The V call is TRBV6-4, the J call TRBJ2-1; TRBD2 matches at 10 bases. V gave up 0 bases and J gave up 9 bases; unmatched junction bases: 5. Germline CDR1 and CDR2: MRHNA and SNTAGT. This CDR3 has 15 residues. CDR3 in DNA: TGTGCCAGCAGTGACTCAAGCGGGGGGGCCGCTGAGCAGTTCTTC. The encoded protein is CASSDSSGGAAEQFF.

The chain is built from TRBV25-1 and TRBJ2-7; D is possibly TRBD1 (5 bases). With 3 bases removed from V and 6 bases from J, the gap between germline ends came to 15 bases. The germline V gene has CDR1 MGHDK and CDR2 SYGVNS. This CDR3 has 14 amino acids. The CDR3 protein is CASSDSPGYREQYF. The DNA for the CDR3 is TGTGCCAGCAGTGATAGCCCAGGGTATCGCGAGCAGTACTTC.

This chain's CDR3 is CASSPIATGETQYF. The CDR3 DNA reads TGTGCCAGCTCACCTATAGCGACGGGGGAGACCCAGTACTTC. The chain couples TRBV18 to TRBJ2-5, with D perhaps TRBD2 (5 bases). Per germline, CDR1 KGHSH and CDR2 LQKENI. This CDR3 has 14 residues. Trimming left V 3 bases short and J 5 bases short, with 13 bases between. Full variable domain (outside the CDR3, taken from reference TRBV18 and TRBJ2-5): NAGVMQNPRHLVRRRGQEARLRCSPMKGHSHVYWYRQLPEEGLKFMVYLQKENIIDESGMPKERFSAEFPKEGPSILRIQQVVRGDSAAYFCASSPIATGETQYFGPGTRLLVL.